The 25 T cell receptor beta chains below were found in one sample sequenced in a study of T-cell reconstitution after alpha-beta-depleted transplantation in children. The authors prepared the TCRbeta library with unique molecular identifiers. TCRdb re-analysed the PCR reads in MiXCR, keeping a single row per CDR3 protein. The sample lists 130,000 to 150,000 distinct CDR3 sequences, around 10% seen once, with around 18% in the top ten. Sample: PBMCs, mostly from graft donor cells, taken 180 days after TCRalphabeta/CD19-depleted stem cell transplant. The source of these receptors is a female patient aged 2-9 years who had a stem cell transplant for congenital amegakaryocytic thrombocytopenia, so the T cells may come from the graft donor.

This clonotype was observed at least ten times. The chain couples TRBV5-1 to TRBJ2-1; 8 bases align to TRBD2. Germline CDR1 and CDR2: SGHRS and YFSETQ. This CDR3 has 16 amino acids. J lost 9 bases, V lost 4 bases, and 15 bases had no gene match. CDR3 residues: CASSQGGDSGKLEQFF. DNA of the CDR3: TGCGCCAGCAGCCAGGGTGGGGATAGCGGGAAGCTTGAGCAGTTCTTC.

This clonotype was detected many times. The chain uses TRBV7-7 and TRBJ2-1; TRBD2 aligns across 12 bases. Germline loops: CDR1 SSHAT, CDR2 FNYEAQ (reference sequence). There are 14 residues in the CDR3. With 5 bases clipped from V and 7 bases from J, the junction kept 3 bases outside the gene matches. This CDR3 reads CASSRGTSGNEQFF. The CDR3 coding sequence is TGTGCCAGCAGCAGAGGGACTAGCGGGAATGAGCAGTTCTTC. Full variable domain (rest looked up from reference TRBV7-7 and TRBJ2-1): GAGVSQSPRYKVTKRGQDVTLRCDPISSHATLYWYQQALGQGPEFLTYFNYEAQPDKSGLPSDRFSAERPEGSISTLTIQRTEQRDSAMYRCASSRGTSGNEQFFGPGTRLTVL.

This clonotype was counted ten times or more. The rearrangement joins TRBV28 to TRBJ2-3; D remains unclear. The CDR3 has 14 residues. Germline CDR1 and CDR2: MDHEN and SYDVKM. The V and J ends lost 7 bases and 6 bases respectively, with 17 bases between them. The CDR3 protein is CASNLGSILDTQYF. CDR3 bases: TGTGCCAGCAACCTCGGGTCGATATTGGATACGCAGTATTTT. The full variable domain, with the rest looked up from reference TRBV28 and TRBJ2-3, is DVKVTQSSRYLVKRTGEKVFLECVQDMDHENMFWYRQDPGLGLRLIYFSYDVKMKEKGDIPEGYSVSREKKERFSLILESASTNQTSMYLCASNLGSILDTQYFGPGTRLTVL.

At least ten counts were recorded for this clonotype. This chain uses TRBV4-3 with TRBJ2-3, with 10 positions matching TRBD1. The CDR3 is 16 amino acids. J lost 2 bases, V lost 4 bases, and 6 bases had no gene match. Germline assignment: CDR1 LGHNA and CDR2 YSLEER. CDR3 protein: CASSLHGTGVTDTQYF. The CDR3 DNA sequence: TGCGCCAGCAGCCTTCACGGGACAGGGGTCACAGATACGCAGTATTTT.

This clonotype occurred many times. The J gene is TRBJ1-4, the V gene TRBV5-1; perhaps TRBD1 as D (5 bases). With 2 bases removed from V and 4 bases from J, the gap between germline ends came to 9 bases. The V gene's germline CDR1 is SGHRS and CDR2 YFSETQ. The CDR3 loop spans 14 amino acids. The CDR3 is CASSFGQGNEKLFF. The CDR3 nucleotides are TGCGCCAGCAGCTTCGGGCAGGGTAATGAAAAACTGTTTTTT.

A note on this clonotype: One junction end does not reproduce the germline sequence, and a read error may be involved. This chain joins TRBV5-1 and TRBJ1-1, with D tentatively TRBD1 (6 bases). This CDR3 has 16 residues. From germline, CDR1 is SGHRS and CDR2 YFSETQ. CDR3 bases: TGCGCCAGCAGCTTGGGAATCGACAGGTTGAACACTGACGCTTTCTTT. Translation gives CASSLGIDRLNTDAFF.

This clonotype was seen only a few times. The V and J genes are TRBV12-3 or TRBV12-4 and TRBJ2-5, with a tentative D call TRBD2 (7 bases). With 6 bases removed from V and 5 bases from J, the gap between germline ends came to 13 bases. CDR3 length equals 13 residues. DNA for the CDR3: TGTGCCAGCAGGAGGGGGGGTAGGGAGACCCAGTACTTC. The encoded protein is CASRRGGRETQYF.

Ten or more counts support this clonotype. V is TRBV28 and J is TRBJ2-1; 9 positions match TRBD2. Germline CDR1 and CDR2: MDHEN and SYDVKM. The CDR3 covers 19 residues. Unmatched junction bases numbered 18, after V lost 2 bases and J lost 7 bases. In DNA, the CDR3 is TGTGCCAGCAGTTTACCCAGACTAGCGGTGACCCCTGGGATAAATGAGCAGTTCTTC. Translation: CASSLPRLAVTPGINEQFF.

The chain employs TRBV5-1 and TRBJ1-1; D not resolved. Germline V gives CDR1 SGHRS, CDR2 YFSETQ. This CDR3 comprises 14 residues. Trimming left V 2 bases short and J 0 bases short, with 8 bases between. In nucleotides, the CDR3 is TGCGCCAGCAGCTTAGTTCAGGTGAACACTGAAGCTTTCTTT. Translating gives CASSLVQVNTEAFF.

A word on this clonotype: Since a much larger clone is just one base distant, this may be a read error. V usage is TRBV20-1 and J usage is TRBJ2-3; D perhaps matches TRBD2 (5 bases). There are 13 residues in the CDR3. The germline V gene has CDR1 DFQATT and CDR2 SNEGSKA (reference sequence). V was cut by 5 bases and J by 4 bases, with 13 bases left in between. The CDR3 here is CSAETDGADTQYF. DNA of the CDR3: TGCAGTGCTGAAACCGACGGGGCAGATACGCAGTATTTT.

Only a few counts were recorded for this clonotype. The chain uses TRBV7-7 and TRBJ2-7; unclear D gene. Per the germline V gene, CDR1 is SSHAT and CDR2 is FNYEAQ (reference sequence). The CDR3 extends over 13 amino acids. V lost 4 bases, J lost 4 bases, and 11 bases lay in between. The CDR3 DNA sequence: TGTGCCAGCAGCTGGCGACCAAATTACGAGCAGTACTTC. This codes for CASSWRPNYEQYF.

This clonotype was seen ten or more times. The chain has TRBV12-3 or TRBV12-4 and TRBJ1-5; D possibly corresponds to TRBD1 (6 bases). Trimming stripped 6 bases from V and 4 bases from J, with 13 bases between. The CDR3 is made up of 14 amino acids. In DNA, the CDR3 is TGTGCCAGCAGCTTCGAAGGGGGAAATCAGCCCCAGCATTTT. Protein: CASSFEGGNQPQHF.

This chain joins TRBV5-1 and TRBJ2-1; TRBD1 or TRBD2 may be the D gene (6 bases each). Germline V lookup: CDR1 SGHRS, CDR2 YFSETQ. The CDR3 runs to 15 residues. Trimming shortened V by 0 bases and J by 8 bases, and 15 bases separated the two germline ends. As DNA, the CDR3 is TGCGCCAGCAGCTTGGTGCAGGGGAGGATCGATGAGCAGTTCTTC. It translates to CASSLVQGRIDEQFF. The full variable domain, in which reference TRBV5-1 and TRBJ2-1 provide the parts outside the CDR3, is KAGVTQTPRYLIKTRGQQVTLSCSPISGHRSVSWYQQTPGQGLQFLFEYFSETQRNKGNFPGRFSGRQFSNSRSEMNVSTLELGDSALYLCASSLVQGRIDEQFFGPGTRLTVL.

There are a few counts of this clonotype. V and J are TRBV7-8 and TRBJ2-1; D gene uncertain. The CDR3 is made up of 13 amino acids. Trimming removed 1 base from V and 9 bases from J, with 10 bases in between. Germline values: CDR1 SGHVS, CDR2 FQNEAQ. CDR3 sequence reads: CASSLEGRAEQFF. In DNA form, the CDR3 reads TGTGCCAGCAGCTTAGAGGGCCGCGCTGAGCAGTTCTTC.

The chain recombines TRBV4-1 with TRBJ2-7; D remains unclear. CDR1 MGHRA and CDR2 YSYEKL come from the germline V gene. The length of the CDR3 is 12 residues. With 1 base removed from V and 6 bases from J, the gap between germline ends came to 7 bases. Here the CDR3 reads CASSQVVGEQYF. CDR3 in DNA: TGCGCCAGCAGCCAAGTTGTCGGCGAGCAGTACTTC.

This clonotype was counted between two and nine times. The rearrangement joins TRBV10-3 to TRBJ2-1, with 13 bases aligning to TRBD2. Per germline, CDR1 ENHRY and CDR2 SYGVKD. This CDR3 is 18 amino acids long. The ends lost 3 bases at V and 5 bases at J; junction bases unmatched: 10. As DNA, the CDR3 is TGTGCCATCAGTGAACCCGGCGTCGGACTAGCGGGGGACAATGAGCAGTTCTTC. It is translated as CAISEPGVGLAGDNEQFF.

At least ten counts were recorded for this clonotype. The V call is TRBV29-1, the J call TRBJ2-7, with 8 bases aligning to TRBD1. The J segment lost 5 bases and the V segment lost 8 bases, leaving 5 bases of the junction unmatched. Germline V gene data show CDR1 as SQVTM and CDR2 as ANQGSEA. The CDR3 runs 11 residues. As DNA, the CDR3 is TGCAGCACCCTGACAGGGGACGAGCAGTACTTC. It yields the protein CSTLTGDEQYF.

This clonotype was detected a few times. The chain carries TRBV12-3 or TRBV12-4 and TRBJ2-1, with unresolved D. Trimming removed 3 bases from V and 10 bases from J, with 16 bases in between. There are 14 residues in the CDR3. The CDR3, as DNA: TGTGCCAGCAGTTTGTATAAAGCCCTCCGGGAGCAGTTCTTC. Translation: CASSLYKALREQFF.

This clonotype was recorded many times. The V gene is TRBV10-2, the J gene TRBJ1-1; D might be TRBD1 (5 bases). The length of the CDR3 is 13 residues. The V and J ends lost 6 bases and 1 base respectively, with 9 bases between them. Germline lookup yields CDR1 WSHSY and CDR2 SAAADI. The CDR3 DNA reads TGCGCCAGCAGCAACCAGGGGAACACTGAAGCTTTCTTT. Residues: CASSNQGNTEAFF.

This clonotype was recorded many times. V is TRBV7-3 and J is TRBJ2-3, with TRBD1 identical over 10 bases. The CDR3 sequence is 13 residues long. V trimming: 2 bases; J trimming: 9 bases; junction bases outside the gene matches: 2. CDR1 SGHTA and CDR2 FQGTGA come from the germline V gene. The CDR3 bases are TGTGCCAGCAGCTTAGGACAGGGGGACACGCAGTATTTT. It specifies CASSLGQGDTQYF.

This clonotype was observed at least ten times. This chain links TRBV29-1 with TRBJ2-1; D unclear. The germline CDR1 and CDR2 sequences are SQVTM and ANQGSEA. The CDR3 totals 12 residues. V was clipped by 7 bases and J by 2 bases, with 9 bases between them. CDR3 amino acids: CSANQTYNEQFF. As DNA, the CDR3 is TGCAGCGCCAACCAGACCTACAATGAGCAGTTCTTC.

The chain's CDR3 is CAISLEGAPTGRMTDTQYF. DNA for the CDR3: TGTGCCATCAGTTTGGAGGGGGCTCCGACCGGCCGAATGACAGATACGCAGTATTTT. The V call is TRBV10-3, the J call TRBJ2-3; D perhaps matches TRBD1 (7 bases). The CDR3 covers 19 residues. Trimming took off 5 bases at V and 3 bases at J, with 27 bases between the two ends. CDR1 is ENHRY, CDR2 SYGVKD, per germline.

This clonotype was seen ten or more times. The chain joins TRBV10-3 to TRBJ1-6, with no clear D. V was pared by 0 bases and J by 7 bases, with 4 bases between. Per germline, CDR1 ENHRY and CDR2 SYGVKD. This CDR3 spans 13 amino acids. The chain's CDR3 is CAISESFNSPLHF. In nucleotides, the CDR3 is TGTGCCATCAGTGAGTCGTTCAATTCACCCCTCCACTTT.

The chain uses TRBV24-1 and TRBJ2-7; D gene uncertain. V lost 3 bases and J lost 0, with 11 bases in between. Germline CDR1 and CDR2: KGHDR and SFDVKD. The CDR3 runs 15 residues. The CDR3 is CATSDPGKNSYEQYF. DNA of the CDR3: TGTGCCACCAGTGATCCCGGTAAGAACTCCTACGAGCAGTACTTC.

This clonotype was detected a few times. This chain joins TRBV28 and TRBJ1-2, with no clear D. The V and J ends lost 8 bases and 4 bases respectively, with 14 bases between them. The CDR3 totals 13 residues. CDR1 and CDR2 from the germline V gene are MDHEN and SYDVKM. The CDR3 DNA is TGTGCCAGCTTCGCAGACTTGTCCTATGGCTACACCTTC. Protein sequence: CASFADLSYGYTF.